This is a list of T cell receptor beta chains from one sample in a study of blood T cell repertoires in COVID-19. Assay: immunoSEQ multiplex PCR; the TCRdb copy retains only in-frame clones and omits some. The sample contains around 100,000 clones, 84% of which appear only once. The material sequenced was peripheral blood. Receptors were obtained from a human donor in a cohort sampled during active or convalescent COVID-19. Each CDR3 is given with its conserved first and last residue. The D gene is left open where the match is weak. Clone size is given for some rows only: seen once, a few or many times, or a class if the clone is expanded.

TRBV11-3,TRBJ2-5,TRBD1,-,CASSPQGAPLETQYF,TGTGCCAGCAGCCCACAGGGGGCGCCGTTGGAGACCCAGTACTTC
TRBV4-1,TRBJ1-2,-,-,CASSPKPGAGIFLGGYTF,TGCGCCAGCAGCCCAAAACCAGGGGCAGGGATCTTCCTTGGGGGCTACACCTTC
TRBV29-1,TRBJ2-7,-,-,CSVEPNSYEQYF,TGCAGCGTAGAGCCAAATTCCTACGAGCAGTACTTC
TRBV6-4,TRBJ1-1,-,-,CASSDTGNTEAFF,TGTGCCAGCAGTGATACAGGGAACACTGAAGCTTTCTTT
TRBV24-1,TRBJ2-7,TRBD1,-,CATSAGGGQGGREQYF,TGTGCCACCAGTGCCGGAGGGGGACAGGGAGGTCGTGAGCAGTACTTC
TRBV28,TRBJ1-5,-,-,CATRRAGMLSNQPQHF,TGTGCCACCCGGAGGGCAGGGATGTTGAGCAATCAGCCCCAGCATTTT
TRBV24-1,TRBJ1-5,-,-,CATSDRTEDFNQPQHF,TGTGCCACCAGTGATCGCACAGAGGACTTCAATCAGCCCCAGCATTTT
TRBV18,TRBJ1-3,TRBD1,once,CASSPDRGPGNTIYF,TGTGCCAGCTCCCCGGACAGGGGGCCTGGAAACACCATATATTTT
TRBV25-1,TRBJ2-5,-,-,CASAQQGKGTQYF,TGTGCCAGCGCACAACAGGGAAAAGGGACCCAGTACTTC
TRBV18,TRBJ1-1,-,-,CASSPTDRQPTEAFF,TGTGCCAGCTCCCCTACCGACCGACAGCCCACTGAAGCTTTCTTT
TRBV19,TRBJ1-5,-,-,CASNQQGGNQPQHF,TGTGCCAGTAACCAACAGGGAGGCAATCAGCCCCAGCATTTT
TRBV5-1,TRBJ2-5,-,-,CASSLLGGAQETQYF,TGCGCCAGCAGCTTGTTAGGGGGGGCCCAAGAGACCCAGTACTTC
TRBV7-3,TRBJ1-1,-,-,CASSLLGGSNTEAFF,TGTGCCAGCAGCTTATTGGGGGGTTCGAACACTGAAGCTTTCTTT
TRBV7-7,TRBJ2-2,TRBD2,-,CASSQRTSGGTGELFF,TGTGCCAGCAGCCAAAGGACTAGCGGGGGAACCGGGGAGCTGTTTTTT
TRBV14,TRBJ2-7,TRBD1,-,CASSLRTGDSYEQYF,TGTGCCAGCAGCCTTAGGACAGGCGACTCCTACGAGCAGTACTTC
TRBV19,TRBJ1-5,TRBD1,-,CASSSPGTGYQPQHF,TGTGCCAGTAGTTCGCCCGGGACAGGCTATCAGCCCCAGCATTTT
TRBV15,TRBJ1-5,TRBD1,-,CATSDRAVDQPQHF,TGTGCCACCAGCGACAGGGCGGTGGATCAGCCCCAGCATTTT
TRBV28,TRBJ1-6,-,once,CASRYSSYNSPLHF,TGTGCCAGTCGATACAGCTCCTATAATTCACCCCTCCACTTT
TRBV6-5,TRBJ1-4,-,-,CASTAPGVNEKLFF,TGTGCCAGCACGGCCCCAGGGGTTAATGAAAAACTGTTTTTT
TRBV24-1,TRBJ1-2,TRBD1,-,CATRGQGDYGYTF,TGTGCCACCAGAGGTCAGGGGGACTATGGCTACACCTTC
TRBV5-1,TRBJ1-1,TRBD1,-,CASSLGGGRMNTEAFF,TGCGCCAGCAGCTTGGGAGGGGGCAGGATGAACACTGAAGCTTTCTTT
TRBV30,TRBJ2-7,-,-,CAWSVGAGAYEQYF,TGTGCCTGGAGTGTAGGGGCAGGGGCTTACGAGCAGTACTTC
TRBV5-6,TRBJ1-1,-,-,CASSLDLGVDTEAFF,TGTGCCAGCAGCTTGGACTTGGGAGTCGACACTGAAGCTTTCTTT
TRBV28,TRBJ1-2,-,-,CAIATIYGYTF,TGTGCCATAGCCACTATCTATGGCTACACCTTC
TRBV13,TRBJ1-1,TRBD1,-,CASSPHGQGKNTEAFF,TGTGCCAGCAGCCCACACGGACAGGGTAAGAACACTGAAGCTTTCTTT
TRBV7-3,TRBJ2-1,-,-,CASSLTGDTYNEQFF,TGTGCCAGCAGCTTAACGGGGGACACTTACAATGAGCAGTTCTTC
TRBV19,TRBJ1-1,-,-,CASSRQPNTEAFF,TGTGCCAGTAGCAGACAGCCGAACACTGAAGCTTTCTTT
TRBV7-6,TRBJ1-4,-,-,CASSHAGPDEKLFF,TGTGCCAGCAGCCACGCGGGGCCCGACGAAAAACTGTTTTTT
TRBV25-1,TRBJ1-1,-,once,CASSGLTDTEAFF,TGTGCCAGCAGTGGTTTGACAGACACTGAAGCTTTCTTT
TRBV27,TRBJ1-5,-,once,CASSLFWAASNQPQHF,TGTGCCAGCAGTTTATTTTGGGCCGCGAGCAATCAGCCCCAGCATTTT
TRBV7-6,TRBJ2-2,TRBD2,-,CASMRTGGFDTGELFF,TGTGCCAGCATGCGGACGGGGGGGTTCGACACCGGGGAGCTGTTTTTT
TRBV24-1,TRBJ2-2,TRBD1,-,CATSDAGGLFGGELFF,TGTGCCACCAGTGATGCAGGGGGCTTGTTCGGCGGGGAGCTGTTTTTT
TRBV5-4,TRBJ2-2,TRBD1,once,CASSQTTGAAGELFF,TGTGCCAGCAGCCAAACGACAGGGGCGGCCGGGGAGCTGTTTTTT
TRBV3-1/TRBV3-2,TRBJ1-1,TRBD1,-,CASSQGQYTEAFF,TGTGCCAGCAGCCAGGGACAGTACACTGAAGCTTTCTTT
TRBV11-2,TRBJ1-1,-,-,CASSFSSGVNTEAFF,TGTGCCAGCAGCTTCTCCTCGGGGGTGAACACTGAAGCTTTCTTT
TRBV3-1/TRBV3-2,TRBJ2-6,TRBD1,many,CASSLAGQATYSGANVLTF,TGTGCCAGCAGCCTAGCAGGACAGGCCACTTATTCTGGGGCCAACGTCCTGACTTTC
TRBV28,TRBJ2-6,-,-,CASVSPGANVLTF,TGTGCCAGCGTCTCTCCTGGGGCCAACGTCCTGACTTTC
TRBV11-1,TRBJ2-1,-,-,CASSLGPGLWYEQFF,TGTGCCAGCAGCTTAGGTCCAGGGTTATGGTACGAGCAGTTCTTC
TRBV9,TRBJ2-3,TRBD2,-,CASSPVAGASGTQYF,TGTGCCAGCAGCCCAGTAGCGGGGGCTTCCGGAACGCAGTATTTT
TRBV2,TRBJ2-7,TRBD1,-,CASSTNRGQEQYF,TGTGCCAGCAGCACAAACAGGGGGCAGGAGCAGTACTTC
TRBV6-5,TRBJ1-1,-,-,CASSYSNGGNTEAFF,TGTGCCAGCAGTTACTCGAACGGGGGGAACACTGAAGCTTTCTTT
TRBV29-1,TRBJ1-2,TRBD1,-,CSVGDSPGRGYTF,TGCAGCGTAGGGGACAGCCCAGGCCGTGGCTACACCTTC
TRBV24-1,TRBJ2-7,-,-,CATSDSGTGLNEQYF,TGTGCCACCAGTGATTCCGGGACTGGTTTAAACGAGCAGTACTTC
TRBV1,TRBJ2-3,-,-,CTSKSSVTDTQYF,TGCACCAGCAAGTCAAGCGTCACAGATACGCAGTATTTT
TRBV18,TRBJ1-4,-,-,CASSRLTSNEKLFF,TGTGCCAGCTCACGACTGACTTCGAATGAAAAACTGTTTTTT
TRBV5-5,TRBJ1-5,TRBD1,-,CASSLGDRADQPQHF,TGTGCCAGCAGCCTGGGGGACAGGGCAGATCAGCCCCAGCATTTT
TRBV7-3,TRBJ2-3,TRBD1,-,CASSSRDRGRGDTQYF,TGTGCCAGCAGCTCAAGGGACAGGGGGCGCGGAGATACGCAGTATTTT
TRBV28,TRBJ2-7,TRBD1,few,CASRTPGTGGQYEQYF,TGTGCCAGCCGGACCCCTGGGACAGGGGGCCAATACGAGCAGTACTTC
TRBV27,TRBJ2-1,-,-,CATSPSGRVNEQFF,TGTGCCACCTCCCCCTCAGGCAGGGTAAATGAGCAGTTCTTC
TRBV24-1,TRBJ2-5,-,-,CATRDTKETQYF,TGTGCCACCAGGGACACCAAAGAGACCCAGTACTTC